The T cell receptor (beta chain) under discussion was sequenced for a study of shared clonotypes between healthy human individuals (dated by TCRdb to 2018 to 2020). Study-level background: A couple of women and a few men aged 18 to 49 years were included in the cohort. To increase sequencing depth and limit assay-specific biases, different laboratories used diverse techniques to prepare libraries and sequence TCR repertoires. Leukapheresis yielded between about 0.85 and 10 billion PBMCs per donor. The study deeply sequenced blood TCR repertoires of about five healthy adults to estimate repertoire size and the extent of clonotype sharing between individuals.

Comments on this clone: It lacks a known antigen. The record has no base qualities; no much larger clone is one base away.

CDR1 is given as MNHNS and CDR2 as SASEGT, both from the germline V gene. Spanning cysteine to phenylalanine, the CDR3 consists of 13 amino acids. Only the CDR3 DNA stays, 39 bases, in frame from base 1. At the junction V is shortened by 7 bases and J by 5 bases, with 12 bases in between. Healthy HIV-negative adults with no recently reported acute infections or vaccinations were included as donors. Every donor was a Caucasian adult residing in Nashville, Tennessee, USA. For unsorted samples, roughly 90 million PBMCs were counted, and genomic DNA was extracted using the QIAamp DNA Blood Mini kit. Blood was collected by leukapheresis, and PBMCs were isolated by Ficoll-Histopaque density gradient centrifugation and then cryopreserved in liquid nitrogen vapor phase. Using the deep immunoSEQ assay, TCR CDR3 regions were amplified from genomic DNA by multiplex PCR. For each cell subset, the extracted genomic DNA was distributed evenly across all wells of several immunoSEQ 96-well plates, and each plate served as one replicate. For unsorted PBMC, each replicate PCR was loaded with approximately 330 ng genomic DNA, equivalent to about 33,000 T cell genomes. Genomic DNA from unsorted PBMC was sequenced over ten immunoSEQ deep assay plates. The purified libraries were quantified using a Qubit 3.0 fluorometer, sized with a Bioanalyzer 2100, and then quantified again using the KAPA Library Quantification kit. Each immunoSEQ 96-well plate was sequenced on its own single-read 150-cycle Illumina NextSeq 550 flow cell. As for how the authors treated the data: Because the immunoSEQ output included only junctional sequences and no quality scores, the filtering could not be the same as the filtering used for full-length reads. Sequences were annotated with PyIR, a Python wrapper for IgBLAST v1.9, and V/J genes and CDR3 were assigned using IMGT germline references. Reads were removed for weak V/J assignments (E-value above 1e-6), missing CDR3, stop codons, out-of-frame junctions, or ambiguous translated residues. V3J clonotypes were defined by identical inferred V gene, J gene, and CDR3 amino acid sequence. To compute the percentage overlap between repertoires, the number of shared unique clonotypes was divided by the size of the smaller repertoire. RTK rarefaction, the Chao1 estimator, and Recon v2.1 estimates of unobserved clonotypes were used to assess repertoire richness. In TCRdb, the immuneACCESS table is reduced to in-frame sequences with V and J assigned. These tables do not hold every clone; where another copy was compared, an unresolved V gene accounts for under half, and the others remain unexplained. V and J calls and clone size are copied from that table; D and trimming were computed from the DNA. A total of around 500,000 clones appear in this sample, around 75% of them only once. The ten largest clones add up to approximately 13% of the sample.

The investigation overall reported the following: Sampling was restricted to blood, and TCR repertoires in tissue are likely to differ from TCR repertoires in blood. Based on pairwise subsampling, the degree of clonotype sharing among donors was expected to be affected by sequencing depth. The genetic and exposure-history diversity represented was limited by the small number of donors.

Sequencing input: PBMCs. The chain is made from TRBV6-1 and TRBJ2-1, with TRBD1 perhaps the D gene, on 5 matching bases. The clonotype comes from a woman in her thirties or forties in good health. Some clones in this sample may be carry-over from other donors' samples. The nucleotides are TGTGCCAGCACTCCCTTCAGGGACAATGAGCAGTTCTTC. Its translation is CASTPFRDNEQFF.